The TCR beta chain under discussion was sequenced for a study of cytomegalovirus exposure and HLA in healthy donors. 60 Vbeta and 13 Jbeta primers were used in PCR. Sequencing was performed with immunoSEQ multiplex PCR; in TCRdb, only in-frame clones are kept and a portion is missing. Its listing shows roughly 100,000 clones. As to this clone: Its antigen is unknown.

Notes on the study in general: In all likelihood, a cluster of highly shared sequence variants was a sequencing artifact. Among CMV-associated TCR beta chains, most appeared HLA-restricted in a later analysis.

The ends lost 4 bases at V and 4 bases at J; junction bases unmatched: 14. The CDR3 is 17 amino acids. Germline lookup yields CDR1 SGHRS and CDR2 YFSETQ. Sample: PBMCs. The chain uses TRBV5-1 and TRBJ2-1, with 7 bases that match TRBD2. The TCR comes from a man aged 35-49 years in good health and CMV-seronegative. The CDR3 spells CASSPGWGGFLYNEQFF. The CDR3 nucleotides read TGCGCCAGCAGCCCGGGCTGGGGGGGTTTCCTTTACAATGAGCAGTTCTTC.